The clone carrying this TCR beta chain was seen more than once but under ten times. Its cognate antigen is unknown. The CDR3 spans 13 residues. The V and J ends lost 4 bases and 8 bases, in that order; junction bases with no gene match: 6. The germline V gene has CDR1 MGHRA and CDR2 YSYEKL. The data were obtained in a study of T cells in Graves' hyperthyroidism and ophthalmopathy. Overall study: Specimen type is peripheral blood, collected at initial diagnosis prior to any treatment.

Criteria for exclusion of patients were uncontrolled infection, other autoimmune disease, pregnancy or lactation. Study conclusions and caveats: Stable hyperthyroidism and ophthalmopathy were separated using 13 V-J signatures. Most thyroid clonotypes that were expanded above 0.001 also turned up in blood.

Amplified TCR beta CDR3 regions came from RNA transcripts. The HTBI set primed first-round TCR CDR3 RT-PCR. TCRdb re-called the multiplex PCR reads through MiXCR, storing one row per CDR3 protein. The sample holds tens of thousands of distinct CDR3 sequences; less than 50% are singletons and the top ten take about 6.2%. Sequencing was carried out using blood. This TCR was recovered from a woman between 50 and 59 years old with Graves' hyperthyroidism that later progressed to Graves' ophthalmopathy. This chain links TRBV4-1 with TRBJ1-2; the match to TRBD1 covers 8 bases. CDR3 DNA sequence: TGCGCCAGCAGCCGACAGGGGTCTGACGGCTACACCTTC. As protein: CASSRQGSDGYTF.